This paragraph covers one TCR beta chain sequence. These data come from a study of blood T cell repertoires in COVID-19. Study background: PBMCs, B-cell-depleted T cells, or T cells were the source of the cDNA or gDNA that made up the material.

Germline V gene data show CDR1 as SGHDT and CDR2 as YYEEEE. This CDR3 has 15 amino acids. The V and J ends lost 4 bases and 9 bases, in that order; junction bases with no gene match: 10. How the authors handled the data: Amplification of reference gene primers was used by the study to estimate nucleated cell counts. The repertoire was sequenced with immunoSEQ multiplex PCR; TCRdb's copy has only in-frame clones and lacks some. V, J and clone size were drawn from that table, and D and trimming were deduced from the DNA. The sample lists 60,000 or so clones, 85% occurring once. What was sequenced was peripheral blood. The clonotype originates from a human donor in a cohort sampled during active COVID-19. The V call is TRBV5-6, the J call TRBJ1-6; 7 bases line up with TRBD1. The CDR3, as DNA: TGTGCCAGCAGCCCCCGGGCCAGGGGGTTTTCACCCCTCCACTTT. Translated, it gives CASSPRARGFSPLHF.